The present T cell receptor (beta chain) was sequenced within a study of T cells after yellow fever vaccination. Study results and limitations: The secondary response showed a weaker magnitude and a faster peak, day 5 versus 15. Abundant clonotypes (contaminants from the bulk population) could be present in FACS-sorted repertoires.

In germline, CDR1 is SGHVS, CDR2 FNYEAQ. This CDR3 is built from 15 residues. V was pared by 3 bases and J by 1 base, with 1 base of the junction left unmatched. A process of 5'RACE template switching, which added a universal primer site and UMIs, was used to make TCR cDNA. Each CDR3 protein is one row after TCRdb ran MiXCR on the 5' RACE reads. Of 400,000 to 650,000 distinct CDR3 sequences listed, 21% are singletons. This clonotype appeared a few times. Antigen unknown. The rearrangement links TRBV7-6 to TRBJ2-2; 8 nucleotides line up with TRBD2. The starting material was PBMCs, obtained roughly 23 days after the first yellow fever vaccination. The receptor's source is a man in his late teens or twenties who received the YFV17D yellow fever vaccine. CDR3 bases: TGTGCCAGCAGCTTCGGGGGGGTGAACACCGGGGAGCTGTTTTTT. Translated, it gives CASSFGGVNTGELFF.